This record covers a single TCR beta chain. The antigen it binds to is not known. One base away there is no much larger clone; base qualities are not given. The germline V and J ends show losses of 4 bases and 3 bases respectively, and no gene match explains 7 bases of the junction. From a lookup of the germline V gene, CDR1 and CDR2 are SGHTA and FQGNSA. From the cysteine through the phenylalanine, the CDR3 covers 15 amino acids. The only DNA kept is the CDR3, 45 bases in frame from the first base. Library preparation employed RT-PCR. TCRdb names Illumina HiSeq 2500 as the instrument used. TCRdb cleaned the public reads at Q25 with fastp, built clones with MiXCR and kept in-frame beta chains. All rows with the same CDR3 protein become a single entry with the most common DNA and genes. Here the sample has approximately 500,000 distinct CDR3 sequences; around 13% occur a single time. In total, the top ten clones hold approximately 14% of the sample.

This record comes from a study of response to subunit inactivated influenza vaccine (dated by TCRdb to the late 2010s). Regarding the research as a whole: The study used deep quantitative T cell receptor repertoire profiling to track responses to a trivalent subunit inactivated influenza vaccine.

This specimen's time point label, per the study, means: approximately 40 days after influenza vaccine administration. The paper's findings and limits, for the study overall: The authors suggested that each seasonal influenza vaccination may recruit only a limited number of new T cells.

The sequence joins TRBV7-2 to TRBJ2-7; 9 middle bases align to TRBD2. The clonotype originates from a man aged 50 to 60 who received an inactivated influenza vaccine. Donor details come from another sample of the same person, matched by shared clones. The sequenced sample was PBMCs from blood, obtained roughly 48 days after vaccination. CDR3 region: CASSSGGSGSYEQYF. The nucleotide sequence reads TGTGCCAGCAGCTCAGGGGGTAGCGGGAGCTACGAGCAGTACTTC.